The source of this TCR beta chain is a study of CD8 T cells in ankylosing spondylitis. Study-wide points: Apparently characteristic of ankylosing spondylitis blood was a TCR beta motif (about eight highly homologous variants). Reportedly, matched ankylosing spondylitis synovial fluid was significantly enriched for disease-linked clones. Previous work reported some of these motif variants in the synovial fluid and blood of reactive arthritis.

This clonotype was seen only a few times. Its antigen is still unknown. The TCR beta libraries were generated through quantitative 5'-RACE incorporating molecular barcodes. TCRdb called the 5' RACE reads again in MiXCR, with one record for every CDR3 protein. The sample has 200,000 to 300,000 distinct CDR3 sequences, over 9.5% seen once. Trimming took off 1 base at V and 8 bases at J, with 13 bases between the two ends. The germline V gene encodes CDR1 SGHNT and CDR2 YYREEE (reference sequence). This CDR3 has 14 residues. The rearrangement uses TRBV5-4 and TRBJ2-1; D gene uncertain. This clonotype was sampled from a male donor with ankylosing spondylitis or in good health (not recorded which). The sample comprised blood, either unsorted or a sorted T cell fraction (not recorded which). The CDR3 DNA reads TGTGCCAGCAGCTTGATCCCATACACGGATGAGCAGTTCTTC. The encoded protein is CASSLIPYTDEQFF.